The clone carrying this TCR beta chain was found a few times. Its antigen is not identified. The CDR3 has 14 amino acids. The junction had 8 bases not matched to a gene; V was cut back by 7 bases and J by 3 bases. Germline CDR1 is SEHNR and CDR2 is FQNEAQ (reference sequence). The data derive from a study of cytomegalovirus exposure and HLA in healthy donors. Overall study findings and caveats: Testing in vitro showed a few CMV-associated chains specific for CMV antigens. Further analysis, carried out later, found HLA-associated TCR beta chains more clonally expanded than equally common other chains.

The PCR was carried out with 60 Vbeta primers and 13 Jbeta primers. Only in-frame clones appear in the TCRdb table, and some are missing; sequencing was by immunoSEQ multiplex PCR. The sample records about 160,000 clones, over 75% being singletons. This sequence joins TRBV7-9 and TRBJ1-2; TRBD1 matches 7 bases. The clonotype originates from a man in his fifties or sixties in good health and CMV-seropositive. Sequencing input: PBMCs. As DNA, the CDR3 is TGTGCCAGCACCGCGACCGGGACAGACTATGGCTACACCTTC. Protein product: CASTATGTDYGYTF.